A selection of T cell receptor beta chains follows, all from one sample in a study of blood T cell repertoires in COVID-19. Repertoires were generated with immunoSEQ multiplex PCR, while TCRdb's copy carries only in-frame clones and drops some. The repertoire holds approximately 170,000 clones, with approximately 84% as singletons. The source material was PBMCs or T cells enriched from blood (not recorded which). The source is a woman aged 25 to 39 who had recovered from COVID-19. The CDR3 runs from the conserved cysteine through the conserved F or W. Fields, in order: J gene, V gene, CDR3 protein.

TRBJ1-6 TRBV7-6 CASSFRGDGSSPLHF
TRBJ2-5 TRBV30 CAWSAGVETQYF
TRBJ2-1 TRBV5-4 CASSLGSGDEQFF
TRBJ2-3 TRBV6-4 CASSEGPTDTQYF
TRBJ2-4 TRBV6-5 CASTHVRGRDIQYF
TRBJ2-3 TRBV7-6 CASSSLSVSTDTQYF
TRBJ1-1 TRBV10-2 CASTGGTANTEAFF
TRBJ2-1 TRBV10-3 CAISGTGGRDEQFF
TRBJ2-5 TRBV18 CASSRQTGQETQYF
TRBJ1-2 TRBV28 CASRPTGVPNYGYTF
TRBJ2-1 TRBV6-4 CASSPGLASYNEQFF
TRBJ2-3 TRBV10-2 CASSDLERDTQYF
TRBJ2-1 TRBV11-2 CASSLGAIEQFF
TRBJ1-1 TRBV5-1 CASSLLPPGTPNTEAFF
TRBJ1-6 TRBV28 CASSPPGGSYNSPLHF
TRBJ1-1 TRBV7-9 CASSLASGPPTGTNTEAFF
TRBJ1-5 TRBV2 CASSEGTASNQPQHF